This passage covers 18 T cell receptor beta chains from one sample sequenced in a study of identical twins. TCRdb itself ran the 5' RACE reads through MiXCR, one entry per CDR3 protein. Among some 710,000 distinct CDR3 sequences listed, 5.5% to 6.5% were seen once. The sequenced material came from naive T cells sorted from blood. Receptors originate from a man younger than 30 in good health.

The J gene is TRBJ2-5, the V gene TRBV27; D may correspond to TRBD1 or TRBD2 (6 bases each). The CDR3 contains 17 residues. From germline, CDR1 is MNHEY and CDR2 SMNVEV (reference sequence). V was pared by 2 bases and J by 4 bases, with 20 bases between. CDR3 sequence: CASSLGTAPGAPETQYF. The CDR3, as DNA: TGTGCCAGCAGTTTAGGGACTGCGCCGGGGGCGCCAGAGACCCAGTACTTC.

This clonotype has at least ten counts. CDR3 protein: CSARGTIYTGELFF. The CDR3 DNA sequence: TGCAGTGCTAGAGGGACCATTTACACCGGGGAGCTGTTTTTT. V gene TRBV20-1 combines with J gene TRBJ2-2; D is ambiguous. V lost 1 base to trimming and J lost 3 bases, with 9 bases between them. Germline-derived CDR1 and CDR2 are DFQATT and SNEGSKA (reference sequence). The CDR3 extends over 14 amino acids.

The chain couples TRBV6-5 to TRBJ1-6, with D hard to call. Germline V gene lookup returns CDR1 MNHEY and CDR2 SVGAGI. Trimming removed 0 bases from V and 8 bases from J, with 8 bases in between. The CDR3 is 14 residues long. CDR3 bases: TGTGCCAGCAGTTACTCGGGATACTATTCACCCCTCCACTTT. This translates into CASSYSGYYSPLHF.

The chain has TRBV4-1 and TRBJ2-3; TRBD1 is a possible D gene (5 bases). V lost 1 base and J 6 bases, leaving 11 bases between the germline ends. This CDR3 has 14 amino acids. The germline CDR1 and CDR2 sequences are MGHRA and YSYEKL. CDR3 nucleotides: TGCGCCAGCAGCCAAGCCAGGGCCCTGGATACGCAGTATTTT. Translated, it gives CASSQARALDTQYF.

This clonotype showed up just a few times. The chain has TRBV4-2 and TRBJ2-6, with D uncertain. Germline values: CDR1 LGHNA, CDR2 YNFKEQ. The CDR3 is made up of 15 amino acids. Trimming took 0 bases from V and 2 from J, leaving 5 bases between them. The CDR3: CASSQEPPGANVLTF. CDR3 nucleotide sequence: TGTGCCAGCAGCCAAGAGCCCCCTGGGGCCAACGTCCTGACTTTC.

In its sample, this clonotype was seen many times. V and J are TRBV6-2 or TRBV6-3 and TRBJ2-5; 13 bases line up with TRBD2. CDR3 length: 14 amino acids. Germline V gene lookup returns CDR1 MNHEY and CDR2 SVGEGT. With V trimmed by 8 bases and J by 4 bases, 4 bases remained unmatched. The CDR3 sequence is CASDRLAGGETQYF. The DNA for the CDR3 is TGTGCCAGCGACCGACTAGCGGGAGGAGAGACCCAGTACTTC.

A word on this clonotype: A much larger clone lies a single base off, so this may be a read error. V usage is TRBV12-3 or TRBV12-4 and J usage is TRBJ2-7, with a weak D call TRBD2 (6 bases). V gave up 11 bases and J gave up 5 bases, with 22 bases separating them. The CDR3 is made up of 14 amino acids. CDR3 coding DNA: TGTGCCGGCCCCACAGGAGGGCGGGGAGACGAGCAGTACTTC. Its translation: CAGPTGGRGDEQYF.

This clonotype was seen more than once but under ten times. The chain has TRBV9 and TRBJ2-3, with D unclear. The germline V gene has CDR1 SGDLS and CDR2 YYNGEE. This CDR3 is 16 amino acids long. V lost 0 bases and J 0 bases, leaving 11 bases between the germline ends. The CDR3 coding sequence is TGTGCCAGCAGCGTAGTGATGGATATGAGCACAGATACGCAGTATTTT. Encoded protein: CASSVVMDMSTDTQYF.

This clonotype was seen many times. The rearrangement links TRBV7-9 to TRBJ2-3, with 11 nucleotides matching TRBD2. The germline CDR1 and CDR2 sequences are SEHNR and FQNEAQ (reference sequence). The CDR3 is 15 amino acids. V shed 5 bases and J 2 bases; nucleotides not matched to a gene: 3. CDR3 sequence: CASSQTSGTTDTQYF. As DNA, the CDR3 is TGTGCCAGCAGCCAGACTAGCGGGACCACAGATACGCAGTATTTT.

The chain joins TRBV5-1 to TRBJ2-5; the match to TRBD2 covers 13 bases. The germline CDR1 and CDR2 sequences are SGHRS and YFSETQ. The trim removed 4 bases at V and 1 base at J, leaving 4 bases unmatched. The CDR3 length is 16 residues. The CDR3 loop is CASSRGTSGAQETQYF. The CDR3 bases are TGCGCCAGCAGCCGCGGGACTAGCGGGGCCCAAGAGACCCAGTACTTC. Full variable domain (outside the CDR3, taken from reference TRBV5-1 and TRBJ2-5): KAGVTQTPRYLIKTRGQQVTLSCSPISGHRSVSWYQQTPGQGLQFLFEYFSETQRNKGNFPGRFSGRQFSNSRSEMNVSTLELGDSALYLCASSRGTSGAQETQYFGPGTRLLVL.

As for this clonotype: As the CDR3 is not closed by the conserved phenylalanine or tryptophan, this likely results from a read error. CDR3 in DNA: TGTGCCAGCAGCCAGGGCCAGCCGTGGGAAAAACTGTTTGTT. It codes for CASSQGQPWEKLFV. This chain joins TRBV3-1 and TRBJ1-4; D remains ambiguous. The V and J ends lost 3 bases and 8 bases respectively, with 13 bases between them. CDR1 and CDR2 from the germline V gene are LGHDT and YNNKEL (reference sequence). CDR3 length: 14 amino acids.

There are many counts of this clonotype. V usage is TRBV20-1 and J usage is TRBJ1-4, with D possibly TRBD1 on 5 matching bases. The ends were cut back, 6 bases at V and 8 bases at J, with 19 bases in the middle. The CDR3 consists of 14 residues. The germline CDR1 and CDR2 sequences are DFQATT and SNEGSKA (reference sequence). The CDR3 nucleotides read TGCAGTGCCGAATCGACAGAGGAAGCCGAAAAACTGTTTTTT. This codes for CSAESTEEAEKLFF.

There are many counts of this clonotype. The chain joins TRBV27 to TRBJ1-5; D is unclear. V was shortened by 4 bases and J by 2 bases, with 12 bases between the two germline ends. Germline values: CDR1 MNHEY, CDR2 SMNVEV (reference sequence). The CDR3 has 15 amino acids. The chain's CDR3 is CASSYTSAGNQPQHF. For the CDR3, the DNA is TGTGCCAGCAGTTACACCTCCGCGGGCAATCAGCCCCAGCATTTT.

In this sample, this clonotype turned up a few times. V usage is TRBV6-1 and J usage is TRBJ2-7; D is unresolved. CDR3 length equals 12 residues. Germline V lookup: CDR1 MNHNS, CDR2 SASEGT. V was trimmed by 7 bases and J by 5 bases, leaving 12 bases between them. The CDR3 loop is CASNAPPDEQYF. The CDR3 DNA sequence: TGTGCCAGCAATGCACCGCCCGACGAGCAGTACTTC.

The chain uses TRBV5-1 and TRBJ2-1; 7 nucleotides agree with TRBD2. V shed 2 bases and J 6 bases; nucleotides not matched to a gene: 11. The CDR3 covers 16 residues. The germline gives CDR1 SGHRS, CDR2 YFSETQ. CDR3 sequence: CASSFSGDYPLNEQFF. The CDR3 nucleotides read TGCGCCAGCAGCTTCTCCGGGGACTACCCTCTCAATGAGCAGTTCTTC.

The chain links TRBV2 to TRBJ1-5; a possible D gene is TRBD1 (5 bases). The length of the CDR3 is 17 residues. Germline V gene data show CDR1 as SNHLY and CDR2 as FYNNEI. V was clipped by 4 bases and J by 0 bases, with 16 bases between them. In DNA, the CDR3 is TGTGCCAGCAGTGCTGGGGTGGGGGGAGGTAGCAATCAGCCCCAGCATTTT. Its translation is CASSAGVGGGSNQPQHF.

The rearrangement joins TRBV4-2 to TRBJ1-3, with 11 bases that match TRBD1. The V and J ends lost 4 bases and 3 bases, in that order; junction bases with no gene match: 2. The length of the CDR3 is 15 residues. Germline V gene sequence: CDR1 LGHNA, CDR2 YNFKEQ. The CDR3 loop reads CASSPDRGLGNTIYF. Written as DNA, the CDR3 is TGTGCCAGCAGCCCGGACAGGGGGCTTGGAAACACCATATATTTT.

This clonotype was seen repeatedly, ten times or more. This chain links TRBV27 with TRBJ2-5; TRBD2 aligns across 14 bases. CDR1 is MNHEY, CDR2 SMNVEV, per germline (reference sequence). With 5 bases clipped from V and 9 bases from J, the junction kept 11 bases outside the gene matches. The CDR3 runs 16 residues. DNA of the CDR3: TGTGCCAGCAGTCCGGGACTAGCGGGAGCCTCCGGTGCCCAGTACTTC. It is translated as CASSPGLAGASGAQYF.